The entry that follows covers one T cell receptor beta chain sequence. Sequencing used immunoSEQ multiplex PCR; TCRdb keeps in-frame clones, though not all of them. The sample carries about 210,000 clones, 70% to 85% recorded once. These data originate in a study of blood T cell repertoires in COVID-19. About the study: The study drew acute and convalescent COVID-19 samples from the United States, Italy and Spain. The analysed material was cDNA or gDNA that came from T cells, B-cell-depleted T cells, or PBMCs.

Patients at the Seattle site were enrolled during active infection and followed longitudinally. Germline V gene sequence: CDR1 MGHRA, CDR2 YSYEKL. CDR3 length: 15 amino acids. Trimming stripped 5 bases from V and 1 base from J, with 15 bases between. This rearrangement joins TRBV4-1 to TRBJ2-7; tentatively, D is TRBD1 (7 bases). The sample was peripheral blood. This clonotype originated in a woman older than 75 with COVID-19, enrolled during active disease. The CDR3, as DNA: TGCGCCAGCAGCTCCCGGCAGGGGGGATCCTACGAGCAGTACTTC. Translation: CASSSRQGGSYEQYF.